The entry below gives a single T cell receptor (beta chain) sequence along with its context. This entry is derived from a study of blood T cell repertoires in COVID-19. At the level of the study: Sites in the United States, Italy and Spain provided acute and convalescent COVID-19 samples. T cells, B-cell-depleted T cells, or PBMCs supplied cDNA or gDNA.

Germline-derived CDR1 and CDR2 are MNHEY and SVGAGI. The CDR3 runs 15 residues. The J segment lost 6 bases and the V segment lost 7 bases, leaving 10 bases of the junction unmatched. In the study's own analysis: Scientists estimated how many nucleated cells there were by amplifying reference gene primers. Profiling relied on immunoSEQ multiplex PCR, and the TCRdb table lists in-frame clones only, not all of them. V, J and clone size were drawn from that table, and D and trimming were deduced from the DNA. The table includes over 95,000 clones, roughly 84% detected once. This receptor was taken from a middle-aged woman with acute or convalescent COVID-19. Sequenced material: peripheral blood. The chain combines TRBV6-5 with TRBJ2-1; 9 bases match TRBD1. DNA for the CDR3: TGTGCCAGCATAAGGCGGACAGGGGAAGGCAATGAGCAGTTCTTC. Translating it yields CASIRRTGEGNEQFF.